This T cell receptor beta chain was sequenced during a study of identical twins. V was shortened by 2 bases and J by 5 bases, with 12 bases between the two germline ends. The CDR3 has 13 residues. CDR1 is DFQATT and CDR2 is SNEGSKA in the germline V gene (reference sequence). Each CDR3 protein is one row after TCRdb ran MiXCR on the 5' RACE reads. This table holds about 520,000 distinct CDR3 sequences, roughly a fifth found once. These data were likewise used in another study, on T cells expressing NK-cell markers.

The sequence was collected from a woman aged 18-29 years in good health. The chain recombines TRBV20-1 with TRBJ2-5; D remains ambiguous. Sequencing was done on a sample of CD4+ T cells sorted from blood. CDR3 amino acids: CSARPNSGETQYF. CDR3 DNA sequence: TGCAGTGCTAGACCAAACAGTGGGGAGACCCAGTACTTC.